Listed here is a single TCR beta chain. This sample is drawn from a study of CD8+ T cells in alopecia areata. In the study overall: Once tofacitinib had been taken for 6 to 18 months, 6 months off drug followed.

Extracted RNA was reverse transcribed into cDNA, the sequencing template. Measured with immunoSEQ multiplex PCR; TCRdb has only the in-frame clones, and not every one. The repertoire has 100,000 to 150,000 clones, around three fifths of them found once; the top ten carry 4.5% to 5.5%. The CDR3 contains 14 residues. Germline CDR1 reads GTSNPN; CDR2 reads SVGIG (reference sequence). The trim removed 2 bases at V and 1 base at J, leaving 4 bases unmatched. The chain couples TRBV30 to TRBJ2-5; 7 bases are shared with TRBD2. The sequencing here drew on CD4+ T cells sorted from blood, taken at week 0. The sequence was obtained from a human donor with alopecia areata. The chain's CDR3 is CAWSLSSGQETQYF. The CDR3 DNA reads TGTGCCTGGAGTTTGTCTAGCGGCCAAGAGACCCAGTACTTC.